These T cell receptor beta chains were read from a single sample in a study of blood T cells in healthy people across ages. MiXCR, applied by TCRdb to the 5' RACE reads, yields one record per CDR3 protein. The table shows about 800,000 distinct CDR3 sequences, with 58% occurring only once. The specimen was blood. Every receptor here comes from a man younger than 40 in good health. Both conserved end residues are part of each CDR3. Each record gives: D gene, J gene, V gene, clone size, CDR3 DNA, CDR3 protein. The D gene is left open where the match is weak. Only some rows state a clone size, as once, few, many or a class for expanded clones.

>TRBD1|TRBJ2-7|TRBV7-2|-
TGTGCCAGCAGCTGGGGAGTGGCGACAGGGGACGAGCAGTACTTC
CASSWGVATGDEQYF
>-|TRBJ1-6|TRBV20-1|-
TGCAGTGCTACCGCAGGGGATTCACCCCTCCACTTT
CSATAGDSPLHF
>TRBD2|TRBJ2-1|TRBV7-3|-
TGTGCCAGCAGCTTCGGGACTAGCGGGAGGGCCAATGAGCAGTTCTTC
CASSFGTSGRANEQFF
>-|TRBJ2-3|TRBV27|few
TGTGCCAGCAGTTTATTTGGGGACCTTGCAGGGGCGCAGTATTTT
CASSLFGDLAGAQYF
>-|TRBJ2-1|TRBV6-5|-
TGTGCCAGCAGTTACCTGGGACTTTTCGCAGATGAGCAGTTCTTC
CASSYLGLFADEQFF
>-|TRBJ2-7|TRBV7-2|-
TGTGCCAGCAGCCCGGTTGGAGTCTACGTGCAGTACTTC
CASSPVGVYVQYF
>-|TRBJ2-1|TRBV5-6|-
TGTGCCAGCAGCCTAGGAGGACGCCTCAATGAGCAGTTCTTC
CASSLGGRLNEQFF
>-|TRBJ1-1|TRBV9|-
TGTGCCAGCAGCGTAGACCCCCAAACTGGGAACACTGAAGCTTTCTTT
CASSVDPQTGNTEAFF
>-|TRBJ2-1|TRBV7-2|many
TGTGCCAGCAGCTTACCCCCTAGGGATGAGCAGTTCTTC
CASSLPPRDEQFF
>-|TRBJ2-1|TRBV12-3/TRBV12-4|-
TGTGCCAGCAGTTTAGGTGACAGGGACTACAAGGAGCAGTTCTTC
CASSLGDRDYKEQFF
>-|TRBJ2-7|TRBV7-9|-
TGTGCCAGCAGCCCCCGGGACGGAAGCTCCTACGAGCAGTACTTC
CASSPRDGSSYEQYF
>-|TRBJ1-4|TRBV7-2|-
TGTGCCAGCAGCTTAGGGGGAGTTGGTGAAAAACTGTTTTTT
CASSLGGVGEKLFF
>-|TRBJ2-5|TRBV29-1|few
TGCAGCGTCGCCCGCGGGGTTAGGGAGACCCAGTACTTC
CSVARGVRETQYF
>TRBD2|TRBJ2-7|TRBV11-2|-
TGTGCCAGCAGCACCGGGACTAGCGGGGGGTACTTC
CASSTGTSGGYF
>-|TRBJ2-7|TRBV12-3/TRBV12-4|-
-
CASSLERDPYEQYF
>TRBD2|TRBJ2-5|TRBV7-8|-
TGTGCCGGCAGCCCCTCGCGAACTAGCGGGGGACCCCGGCAGACCCAGTACTTC
CAGSPSRTSGGPRQTQYF
>-|TRBJ2-7|TRBV10-3|-
TGTGCCGCGAGGGGGCGAGCGGGGACCGACTCCTACGAGCAGTACTTC
CAARGRAGTDSYEQYF
>-|TRBJ1-5|TRBV10-3|once
TGTGCCATCAGTGACCGGACAGCTAATCAGCCCCAGCATTTT
CAISDRTANQPQHF
>TRBD1|TRBJ1-1|TRBV6-5|-
TGTGCCAGCAGTTTTTCCGGGACAGACCTACAAGCTTTCTTT
CASSFSGTDLQAFF
>-|TRBJ2-1|TRBV20-1|-
TGCAGTGCTAGAGGTCTTACTTGGGGCTCCTACAATGAGCAGTTCTTC
CSARGLTWGSYNEQFF
>-|TRBJ2-1|TRBV2|-
TGTGCCAGCAGTGACGCCCAGTACAATGAGCAGTTCTTC
CASSDAQYNEQFF
>TRBD2|TRBJ2-1|TRBV20-1|-
TGCAGTGCTAGAGATCGTGGGACTAGCGGGAGAATCTATGAGCAGTTCTTC
CSARDRGTSGRIYEQFF
>-|TRBJ2-7|TRBV29-1|-
TGCAGCGTTGAGACTACCCCCTACAATGAGCAGTACTTC
CSVETTPYNEQYF
>-|TRBJ2-2|TRBV29-1|once
TGCAGCGTGGCCGGTCCCGGGACCGGGGCCGGGGAGCTGTTTTTT
CSVAGPGTGAGELFF
>-|TRBJ1-5|TRBV7-6|-
TGTGCCAGCAAGGGGGGGTCGGATCAGCCCCAGCATTTT
CASKGGSDQPQHF
>TRBD1|TRBJ1-2|TRBV18|-
TGTGCCAGCTCACCGGTTCAGGGGGTGTCTGGCTACACCTTC
CASSPVQGVSGYTF
>TRBD1|TRBJ2-7|TRBV10-3|-
TGTGCCACCAGGCAACAGGGGTACGACGAGCAGTACTTC
CATRQQGYDEQYF
>-|TRBJ2-3|TRBV4-3|-
TGCGCCAGCAGGCCCACTGCCACAGAGACGCAGTATTTT
CASRPTATETQYF
>-|TRBJ1-2|TRBV20-1|-
TGCAGTGCTAGAGCCATAGATGACTATGGCTACACCTTC
CSARAIDDYGYTF
>-|TRBJ2-1|TRBV20-1|few
TGCAGTGCTAGAGCCCTCCAGGCTTACTCCTACAATGAGCAGTTCTTC
CSARALQAYSYNEQFF
>-|TRBJ2-7|TRBV20-1|-
TGCAGTGCTAGATCCAGGCCACAGGGATGGAGCTCCTACGAGCAGTACTTC
CSARSRPQGWSSYEQYF
>TRBD1|TRBJ2-3|TRBV20-1|-
TGCAGTGCACCGACAGGGGCTAGCACAGATACGCAGTATTTT
CSAPTGASTDTQYF
>-|TRBJ2-7|TRBV20-1|few
TGCAGTGCTAACAAGCGGGCTTTCTCCTACGAGCAGTACTTC
CSANKRAFSYEQYF
>TRBD1|TRBJ1-2|TRBV4-1|-
TGCGCCAGCAGCCAAGTGGGACAGGGGTCATATGGCTACACCTTC
CASSQVGQGSYGYTF
>-|TRBJ2-6|TRBV12-3/TRBV12-4|-
TGTGCCAGCCTCCCCGGGTTCGGGGCCAACGTCCTGACTTTC
CASLPGFGANVLTF
>TRBD2|TRBJ2-3|TRBV3-1|few
TGTGCCAGCAGCCAAGGGGACTACACCACAGATACGCAGTATTTT
CASSQGDYTTDTQYF
>-|TRBJ2-3|TRBV29-1|-
TGCAGCGTGATTAAGGGAGTCGCAGATACGCAGTATTTT
CSVIKGVADTQYF
>-|TRBJ1-2|TRBV2|-
TGTGCCAGCAGTTCAGAGGGCTTAAATGGCTACACCTTC
CASSSEGLNGYTF
>TRBD2|TRBJ2-4|TRBV6-2/TRBV6-3|-
TGTGCCAGCAGTTACTCCTTGAGACTAGCGGGGGAAGAGAGCATTCAGTACTTC
CASSYSLRLAGEESIQYF
>-|TRBJ2-7|TRBV20-1|-
TGCAGTGCTAACCTGGGCAGTAAAAGGTACGAGCAGTACTTC
CSANLGSKRYEQYF
>-|TRBJ2-1|TRBV6-8|-
TGTGCCAGCAAGGAAGGGCGTGAGCAGTTCTTC
CASKEGREQFF
>-|TRBJ2-1|TRBV7-9|few
TGTGCCAGCTTGCGAACAGGGGAGGGCAATGAGCAGTTCTTC
CASLRTGEGNEQFF
>-|TRBJ1-5|TRBV29-1|-
TGCAGCTCTGGAGGTGGGGATCAGCCCCAGCATTTT
CSSGGGDQPQHF
>TRBD2|TRBJ2-5|TRBV24-1|-
TGTGCCACCAGTGATCGACTAGCGGGAGGGCCGGAGACCCAGTACTTC
CATSDRLAGGPETQYF
>-|TRBJ2-1|TRBV6-6|-
TGTGCCAGCAGTGATTTGGCGGGGAATGAGCAGTTCTTC
CASSDLAGNEQFF
>TRBD2|TRBJ2-1|TRBV5-1|-
TGCGCCAGCAGCTGGGGAGCCTCTAGCGGAGAGCAGTTCTTC
CASSWGASSGEQFF
>TRBD2|TRBJ2-7|TRBV9|-
TGTGCCAGCAGCTTTGCCGGGACTAGCGCCTCACTAGCGTTGTACTTC
CASSFAGTSASLALYF
>-|TRBJ2-3|TRBV6-1|few
TGTGCCAGCGAGCCCCCCAAGCGTGGGGTTAGCACAGATACGCAGTATTTT
CASEPPKRGVSTDTQYF
>-|TRBJ2-5|TRBV15|few
TGTGCCACCCACCCGGAGTTGGACCGGACTCCAGAGACCCAGTACTTC
CATHPELDRTPETQYF
>TRBD2|TRBJ2-3|TRBV27|-
TGTGCCAGCCACGATAGCGGGGACACAGATACGCAGTATTTT
CASHDSGDTDTQYF
>-|TRBJ2-4|TRBV7-2|-
TGTGCCAGCAAGACTGGAGCGGTCAAAAACATTCAGTACTTC
CASKTGAVKNIQYF
>-|TRBJ2-7|TRBV7-9|-
TGTGTCAGCAGCCCGAGACAGGCCTCCTACGAGCAGTACTTC
CVSSPRQASYEQYF
>-|TRBJ2-7|TRBV2|few
TGTGCCAGCACTCCTAATGGCGGGCGGTTCTACGAGCAGTACTTC
CASTPNGGRFYEQYF
>-|TRBJ1-2|TRBV30|-
TGTGCCTGGAGTGTGTCGGAGGACGCTGGACGCTACACCTTC
CAWSVSEDAGRYTF
>-|TRBJ2-7|TRBV20-1|few
TGCAGTGCTAGTCCCGCCGGGCTGCACTCCTACGAGCAGTACTTC
CSASPAGLHSYEQYF
>-|TRBJ2-7|TRBV7-6|-
TGTGCCAGCAGCTTAGGGACAGACTCCTACGAGCAGTACTTC
CASSLGTDSYEQYF